A selection of T cell receptor beta chains follows, all from one sample in a study of CD8+CD57+ T cells in acquired aplastic anemia. MiXCR, run by TCRdb on the reads, gives a single entry per CDR3 protein. The data contain 450,000 to 550,000 distinct CDR3 sequences, less than 35% of them singletons. Specimen: sorted CD4+, CD8+, or CD8+CD57+ T cells (not recorded which) from PBMCs. These receptors originate from a human donor with aplastic anemia. The CDR3 runs from the conserved cysteine through the conserved F or W.

>TRBJ1-2|TRBV20-1|13
CSALRDRAAGYTF
>TRBJ1-1|TRBV2|16
CASSGGQGVSGTEAFF
>TRBJ1-2|TRBV15|15
CATSRGPPGNYGYTF
>TRBJ2-7|TRBV5-5|14
CASSLAQGFNEQYF
>TRBJ1-3|TRBV15|17
CATSSEGQTPSGNTIYF
>TRBJ2-5|TRBV20-1|11
CSASGEETQYF
>TRBJ1-5|TRBV7-3|15
CASSRTQGFDQPQHF
>TRBJ2-2|TRBV7-8|18
CASWLHRDRIRNTGELFF
>TRBJ1-2|TRBV6-1|13
CASRMTGAGGYTF
>TRBJ1-1|TRBV6-1|13
CASRLTGLTEAFF
>TRBJ2-7|TRBV9|15
CASSASVGIGYEQYF
>TRBJ1-2|TRBV11-1|17
CASSPVGGRIGNYGYTF
>TRBJ1-1|TRBV20-1|11
CSVSANTEAFF
>TRBJ1-4|TRBV29-1|13
CSVEELGFGKLFF
>TRBJ1-4|TRBV27|14
CASSYTGRGEKLFF
>TRBJ2-5|TRBV20-1|14
CSAASASYQETQYF
>TRBJ1-5|TRBV12-5|13
CASGLMGYQPQHF
>TRBJ2-7|TRBV20-1|14
CSAKRKGAHYEQYF
>TRBJ2-5|TRBV5-1|15
CASSMDRGQVETQYF
>TRBJ1-4|TRBV19|13
CASSVLVGEKLFF
>TRBJ2-3|TRBV20-1|16
CSATSRTATSTDTQYF
>TRBJ2-7|TRBV10-3|14
CAISEGLPGHEQYF
>TRBJ1-5|TRBV27|15
CASMDRKGSNQPQHF
>TRBJ1-3|TRBV7-3|16
CASSLGDSLSGNTIYF
>TRBJ2-3|TRBV20-1|13
CSAQHSQTDTQYF
>TRBJ1-2|TRBV13|15
CASSSTGWANYGYTF
>TRBJ2-3|TRBV2|18
CASSAGTLLRDFKDTQYF
>TRBJ1-2|TRBV20-1|14
CSARDGDRAGGYTF
>TRBJ2-5|TRBV20-1|11
CSARVQETQYF
>TRBJ2-3|TRBV7-9|12
CASSTPTDTQYF
>TRBJ1-2|TRBV20-1|13
CSARTQGTDGYTF
>TRBJ1-4|TRBV4-2|17
CASSLMGVAVLNEKLFF
>TRBJ1-2|TRBV29-1|12
CSVSRDTTGYTF
>TRBJ1-6|TRBV2|15
CASSEQGPRNSPLHF
>TRBJ1-6|TRBV19|15
CASSKSRGQESPLHF
>TRBJ1-5|TRBV7-2|12
CASSPPNQPQHF
>TRBJ1-2|TRBV19|13
CASNKGQPYGYTF
>TRBJ2-7|TRBV2|13
CASSVGTVGEQYF
>TRBJ2-2|TRBV2|11
CASSENGELFF
>TRBJ2-1|TRBV10-3|14
CAIRGLDPYNEQFF
>TRBJ2-3|TRBV10-1|13
CASSEDREDTQYF